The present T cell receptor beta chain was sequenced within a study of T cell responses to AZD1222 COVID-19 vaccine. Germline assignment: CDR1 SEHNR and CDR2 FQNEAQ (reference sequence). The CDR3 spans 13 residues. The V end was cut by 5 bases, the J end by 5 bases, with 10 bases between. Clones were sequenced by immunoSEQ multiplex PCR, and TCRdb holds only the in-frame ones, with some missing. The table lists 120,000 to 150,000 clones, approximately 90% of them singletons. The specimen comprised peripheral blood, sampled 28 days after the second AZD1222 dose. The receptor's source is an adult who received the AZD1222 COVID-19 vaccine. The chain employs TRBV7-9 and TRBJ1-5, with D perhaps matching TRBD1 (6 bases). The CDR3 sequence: CASSNSGDQPQHF. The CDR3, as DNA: TGTGCCAGCAGCAACTCAGGGGATCAGCCCCAGCATTTT.